This T cell receptor (beta chain) is from a study of regulatory T cells in long-lasting Graves disease. The time point: newly diagnosed GD, antithyroid drugs for less than 3 months. TCR sequences were obtained from RNA taken from PBMCs. Broader study findings: Tissue studied was limited to peripheral blood, excluding thyroid tissue. Between persistent patients, 2,500 to 3,500 public clonotypes were shared, exceeding the roughly 940 shared between new patients.

Assembly of TCR beta libraries relied on iRepertoire HTBI primers together with Arm-PCR of CDR3 regions. TCRdb re-called the multiplex PCR reads through MiXCR, storing one row per CDR3 protein. This sample yields around 450,000 distinct CDR3 sequences, of which 15% are seen a single time; approximately 16% belongs to the top ten. This clonotype was recorded a few times. Its antigen is unknown. Trimming pared 6 bases from V and 8 bases from J, leaving 18 bases between. Germline V CDR1 and CDR2: SGHKS, YYEKEE (reference sequence). The CDR3 is 14 amino acids. Another study also made use of these data, one on T cells in Graves' hyperthyroidism and ophthalmopathy.

The rearrangement uses TRBV5-5 and TRBJ2-4; D remains ambiguous. The receptor was derived from a woman aged 25 to 39 with Graves disease. The sample was peripheral blood mononuclear cells (PBMCs), taken at new diagnosis, from a patient treated with antithyroid drugs. DNA for the CDR3: TGTGCCAGCACCCCACCTCATCTCATACACATTCAGTACTTC. Amino acid sequence: CASTPPHLIHIQYF.